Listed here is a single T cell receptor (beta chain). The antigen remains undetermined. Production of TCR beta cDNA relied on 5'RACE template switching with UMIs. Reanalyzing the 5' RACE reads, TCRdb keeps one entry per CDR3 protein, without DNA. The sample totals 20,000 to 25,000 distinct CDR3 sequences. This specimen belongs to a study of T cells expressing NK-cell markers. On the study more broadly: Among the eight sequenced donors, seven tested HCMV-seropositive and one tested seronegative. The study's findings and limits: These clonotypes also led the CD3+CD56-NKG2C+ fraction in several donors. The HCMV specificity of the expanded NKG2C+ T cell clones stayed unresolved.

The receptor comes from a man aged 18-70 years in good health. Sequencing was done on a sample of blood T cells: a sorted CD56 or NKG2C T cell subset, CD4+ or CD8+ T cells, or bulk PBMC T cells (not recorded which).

The CDR3 sequence is CASSARTGINQPQHF. The V call is TRBV7-2, the J call TRBJ1-5; TCRdb's D gene call, TRBD1, goes unchecked for lack of DNA. This CDR3 has 15 amino acids. CDR1 SGHTA and CDR2 FQGNSA come from the germline V gene.